This TCR beta chain was identified in a study of CD8+CD57+ T cells in acquired aplastic anemia. Template material for TCR beta VDJ and CDR3 profiling consisted of genomic DNA. TCRdb fed the reads into MiXCR, producing one record per CDR3 protein. The sample lists approximately 220,000 distinct CDR3 sequences; more than 40% were seen once. Selection for sequencing was limited to patients who had shown CD8+CD57+ cell expansion by flow cytometry. This clonotype was seen a handful of times. This CDR3 contains 14 residues. Germline V gives CDR1 SQVTM, CDR2 ANQGSEA. The junction had 5 bases not matched to a gene; V was cut back by 3 bases and J by 5 bases.

Input material: sorted CD4+, CD8+, or CD8+CD57+ T cells (not recorded which) from PBMCs. This clonotype was obtained from a human donor with aplastic anemia. The chain couples TRBV29-1 to TRBJ2-1; 9 positions match TRBD2. The CDR3 bases are TGCAGCGTTGAGGTAGCGGGGGAAGACAATGAGCAGTTCTTC. Amino acids: CSVEVAGEDNEQFF.